The clone carrying this T cell receptor (beta chain) was counted a single time. Its target is not known. The data were taken from a study of shared clonotypes between healthy human individuals. The study's findings and limits: How much donors shared clonotypes was expected to be affected by sequencing depth. Only blood was sampled; tissue repertoires likely differ.

V lost 5 bases and J 4 bases, leaving 9 bases between the germline ends. This CDR3 contains 13 residues. The germline CDR1 and CDR2 sequences are MGHRA and YSYEKL. A deep-level run was used for the assay. Clones were sequenced by immunoSEQ multiplex PCR, and TCRdb holds only the in-frame ones, with some missing. The sample carries about a million clones, roughly 80% recorded once. The chain uses TRBV4-1 and TRBJ1-5; D perhaps matches TRBD1 (5 bases). This sequence was found in a man aged 18 to 35 in good health. Some clones in this sample may be carry-over from other donors' samples. The sequenced material came from memory CD4+ T cells from PBMCs. The subset was: CD45RA-negative fraction. CDR3 nucleotide sequence: TGCGCCAGCAGCTTGGGGACGAATCAGCCCCAGCATTTT. Its translation is CASSLGTNQPQHF.